Shown below are 6 T cell receptor beta chains from a single sample sequenced in a study of blood T cell repertoires in COVID-19. Measured with immunoSEQ multiplex PCR; TCRdb has only the in-frame clones, and not every one. This table has 330,000 or so clones, 80% to 90% appearing once. Sequencing was done on a sample of peripheral blood. The receptors originated from a man aged 25-40 years with COVID-19, enrolled during active disease.

The V gene is TRBV11-2, the J gene TRBJ2-3; 11 nucleotides line up with TRBD2. Per the germline V gene, CDR1 is SGHAT and CDR2 is FQNNGV. The trim removed 1 base at V and 13 bases at J, leaving 7 bases unmatched. This CDR3 has 14 residues. The CDR3 protein is CASSLGGTSGWEYF. Here the CDR3 DNA reads TGTGCCAGCAGCTTAGGGGGGACTAGCGGCTGGGAGTATTTT.

This clone appeared a single time. This chain uses TRBV4-1 with TRBJ2-7, with 8 bases aligning to TRBD2. J was trimmed by 3 bases and V by 1 base; bases with no gene match: 5. Germline assignment: CDR1 MGHRA and CDR2 YSYEKL. The CDR3 consists of 15 residues. DNA of the CDR3: TGCGCCAGCAGCCAAGGGGAAACTAGCGGCTACGAGCAGTACTTC. It is translated as CASSQGETSGYEQYF.

The chain couples TRBV2 to TRBJ2-3; possibly TRBD2 for D (7 bases). In germline, CDR1 is SNHLY, CDR2 FYNNEI. V lost 8 bases and J 5 bases, leaving 14 bases between the germline ends. The CDR3 totals 13 residues. The CDR3 loop is CASSKGGEDTQYF. CDR3 bases: TGTGCCAGCTCCAAGGGGGGGGAAGATACGCAGTATTTT.

This chain joins TRBV4-2 and TRBJ2-1; 11 bases fit TRBD1. Germline V gene lookup returns CDR1 LGHNA and CDR2 YNFKEQ. Losses at the gene ends were 0 bases for V and 7 bases for J; bases not matched to a gene: 2. The CDR3 is 15 amino acids. CDR3 nucleotides: TGTGCCAGCAGCCAAGAAGGGGACAGGGGGAATGAGCAGTTCTTC. Translated: CASSQEGDRGNEQFF.

The chain links TRBV29-1 to TRBJ1-1; 9 bases fit TRBD1. The CDR3 length is 13 residues. V lost 7 bases and J lost 1; bases outside the gene matches: 4. Germline V CDR1 and CDR2: SQVTM, ANQGSEA. CDR3 in DNA: TGCAGCGCAAGGGGACAGGGGAACACTGAAGCTTTCTTT. Residues: CSARGQGNTEAFF.

This sequence joins TRBV19 and TRBJ2-4; TRBD1 agrees at 10 bases. The CDR3 consists of 16 residues. Germline V lookup: CDR1 LNHDA, CDR2 SQIVND (reference sequence). J gave up 6 bases and V 5 bases, and 10 bases lay outside the gene matches. The CDR3 sequence: CASSFLVGQGLNIQYF. As DNA, the CDR3 is TGTGCCAGTAGTTTTTTAGTGGGACAGGGGTTAAACATTCAGTACTTC.